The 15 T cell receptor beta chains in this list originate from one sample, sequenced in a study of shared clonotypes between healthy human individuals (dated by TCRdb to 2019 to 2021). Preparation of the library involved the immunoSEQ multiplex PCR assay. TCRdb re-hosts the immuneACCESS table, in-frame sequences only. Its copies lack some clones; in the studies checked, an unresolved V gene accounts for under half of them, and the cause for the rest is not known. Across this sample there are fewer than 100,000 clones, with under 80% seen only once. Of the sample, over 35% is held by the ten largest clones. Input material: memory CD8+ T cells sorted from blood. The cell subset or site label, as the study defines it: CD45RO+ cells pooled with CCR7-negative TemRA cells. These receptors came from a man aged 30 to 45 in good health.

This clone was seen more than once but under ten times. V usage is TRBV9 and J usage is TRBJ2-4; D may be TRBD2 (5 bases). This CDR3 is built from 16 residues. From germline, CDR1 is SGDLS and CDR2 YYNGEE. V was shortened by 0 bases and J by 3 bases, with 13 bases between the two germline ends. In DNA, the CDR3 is TGTGCCAGCAGCGTAGGAAGGGAGTTTGGCAAAAACATTCAGTACTTC. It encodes CASSVGREFGKNIQYF.

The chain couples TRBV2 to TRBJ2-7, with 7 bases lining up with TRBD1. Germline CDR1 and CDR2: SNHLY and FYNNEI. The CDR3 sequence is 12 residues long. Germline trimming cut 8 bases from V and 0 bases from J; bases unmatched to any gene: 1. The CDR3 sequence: CASWDSSYEQYF. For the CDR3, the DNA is TGTGCCAGCTGGGACAGCTCCTACGAGCAGTACTTC.

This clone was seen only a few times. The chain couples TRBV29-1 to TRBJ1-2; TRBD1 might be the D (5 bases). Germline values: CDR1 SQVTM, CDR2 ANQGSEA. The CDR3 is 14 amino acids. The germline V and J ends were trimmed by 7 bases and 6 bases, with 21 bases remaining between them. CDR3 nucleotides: TGCAGCGCAGGAGAACAGGAAGCTGTGGATGGCTACACCTTC. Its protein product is CSAGEQEAVDGYTF.

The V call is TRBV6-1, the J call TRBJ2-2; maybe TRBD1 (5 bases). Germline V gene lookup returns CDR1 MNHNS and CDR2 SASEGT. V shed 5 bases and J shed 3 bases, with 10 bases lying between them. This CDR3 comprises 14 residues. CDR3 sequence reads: CASSLSTDTGELFF. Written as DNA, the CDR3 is TGTGCCAGCAGTTTATCGACAGACACCGGGGAGCTGTTTTTT.

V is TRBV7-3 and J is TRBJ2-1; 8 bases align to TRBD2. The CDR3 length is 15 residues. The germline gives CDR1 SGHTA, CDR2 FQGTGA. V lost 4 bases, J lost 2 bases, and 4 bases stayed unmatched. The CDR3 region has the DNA TGTGCCAGCAGCTACGCAGCGGGAGCCTACAATGAGCAGTTCTTC. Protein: CASSYAAGAYNEQFF.

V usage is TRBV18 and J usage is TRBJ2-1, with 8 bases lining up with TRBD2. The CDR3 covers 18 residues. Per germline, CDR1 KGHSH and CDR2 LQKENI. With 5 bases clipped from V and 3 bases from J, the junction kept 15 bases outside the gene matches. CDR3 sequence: CASSSGTSGHRGYNEQFF. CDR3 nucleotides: TGTGCCAGCTCATCCGGGACTAGTGGGCATCGGGGCTACAATGAGCAGTTCTTC.

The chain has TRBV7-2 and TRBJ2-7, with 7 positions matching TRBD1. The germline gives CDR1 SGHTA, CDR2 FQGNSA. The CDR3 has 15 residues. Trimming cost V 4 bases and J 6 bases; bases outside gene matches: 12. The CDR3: CASSSSPYRGGEQYF. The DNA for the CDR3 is TGTGCCAGCAGCTCAAGCCCGTACAGGGGTGGCGAGCAGTACTTC. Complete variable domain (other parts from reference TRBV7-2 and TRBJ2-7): GAGVSQSPSNKVTEKGKDVELRCDPISGHTALYWYRQSLGQGLEFLIYFQGNSAPDKSGLPSDRFSAERTGGSVSTLTIQRTQQEDSAVYLCASSSSPYRGGEQYFGPGTRLTVT.

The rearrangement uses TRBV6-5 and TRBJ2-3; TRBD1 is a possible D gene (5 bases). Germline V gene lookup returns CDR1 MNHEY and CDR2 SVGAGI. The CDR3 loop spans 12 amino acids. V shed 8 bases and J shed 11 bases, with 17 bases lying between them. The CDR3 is CASAVSGLRQYF. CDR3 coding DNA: TGTGCCAGCGCGGTCTCAGGGCTGAGGCAGTATTTT.

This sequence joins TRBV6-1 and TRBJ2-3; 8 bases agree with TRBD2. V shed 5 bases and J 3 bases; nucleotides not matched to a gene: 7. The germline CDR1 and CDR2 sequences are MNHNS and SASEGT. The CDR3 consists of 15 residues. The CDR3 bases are TGTGCCAGCAGTTTGCGGACTAGCCAAACAGATACGCAGTATTTT. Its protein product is CASSLRTSQTDTQYF.

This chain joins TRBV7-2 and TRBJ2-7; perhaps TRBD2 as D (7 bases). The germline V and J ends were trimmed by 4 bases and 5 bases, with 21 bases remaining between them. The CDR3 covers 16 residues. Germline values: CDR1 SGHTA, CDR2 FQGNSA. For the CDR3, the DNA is TGTGCCAGCAGCTCAAATCCTCCGGGGGCGGGGGACGAGCAGTACTTC. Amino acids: CASSSNPPGAGDEQYF.

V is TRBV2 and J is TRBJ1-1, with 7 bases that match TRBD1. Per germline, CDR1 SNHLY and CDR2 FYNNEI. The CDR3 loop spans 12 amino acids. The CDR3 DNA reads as TGTGCGTGTGGACAGGAGAACACTGAAGCTTTCTTT. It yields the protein CACGQENTEAFF.

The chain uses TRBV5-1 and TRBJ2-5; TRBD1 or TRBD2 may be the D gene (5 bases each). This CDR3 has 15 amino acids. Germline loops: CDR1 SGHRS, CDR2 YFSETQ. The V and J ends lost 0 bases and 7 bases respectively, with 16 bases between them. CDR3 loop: CASSLAVGLRGTQYF. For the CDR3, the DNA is TGCGCCAGCAGCTTGGCCGTAGGACTGAGGGGGACCCAGTACTTC.

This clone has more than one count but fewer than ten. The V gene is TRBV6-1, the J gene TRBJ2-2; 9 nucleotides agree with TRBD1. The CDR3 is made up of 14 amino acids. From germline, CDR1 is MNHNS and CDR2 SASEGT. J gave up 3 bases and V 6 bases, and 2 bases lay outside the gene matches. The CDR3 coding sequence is TGTGCCAGCAGAAGACAGGGGGACACCGGGGAGCTGTTTTTT. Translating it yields CASRRQGDTGELFF.

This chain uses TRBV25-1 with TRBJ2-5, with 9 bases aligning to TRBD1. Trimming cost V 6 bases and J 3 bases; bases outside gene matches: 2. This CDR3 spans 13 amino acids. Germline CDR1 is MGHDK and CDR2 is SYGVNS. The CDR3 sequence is CASSGQGKETQYF. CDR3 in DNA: TGTGCCAGCAGCGGACAGGGGAAAGAGACCCAGTACTTC.

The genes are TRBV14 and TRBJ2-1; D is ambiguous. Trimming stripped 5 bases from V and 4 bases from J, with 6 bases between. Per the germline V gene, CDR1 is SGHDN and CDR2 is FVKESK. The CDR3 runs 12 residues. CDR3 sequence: CASSEQYNEQFF. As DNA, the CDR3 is TGTGCCAGCAGCGAACAGTACAATGAGCAGTTCTTC. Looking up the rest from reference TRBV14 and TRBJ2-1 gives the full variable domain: EAGVTQFPSHSVIEKGQTVTLRCDPISGHDNLYWYRRVMGKEIKFLLHFVKESKQDESGMPNNRFLAERTGGTYSTLKVQPAELEDSGVYFCASSEQYNEQFFGPGTRLTVL.